This T cell receptor beta chain was retrieved from a study of blood T cells in healthy people across ages. Study-level background: About one barcoded beta molecule was captured per two T cells (by template switching). The study's findings and limits: Researchers judged that diversity estimates from one million T cells fell short of true values.

The authors ran a second PCR of 7 to 11 cycles using a sample-barcoded 5' primer and a J-beta primer mix. Each single sample gave us at least 3 million CDR3-containing paired-end reads. Using its own MiXCR run on the 5' RACE reads, TCRdb lists one record per CDR3 protein. The table has 730,000 or so distinct CDR3 sequences, less than 45% seen once. About this clonotype: Its antigen is unidentified.

This CDR3 comprises 13 residues. V was pared by 5 bases and J by 6 bases, with 13 bases between. In germline, CDR1 is SEHNR, CDR2 FQNEAQ (reference sequence). The rearrangement joins TRBV7-9 to TRBJ1-2; D may be TRBD1 (5 bases). The receptor's source is a man aged 80 or over in good health. Sequenced input: blood. The CDR3 here is CASSPGGGHGYTF. CDR3 DNA sequence: TGTGCCAGCAGCCCGGGGGGGGGTCATGGCTACACCTTC.